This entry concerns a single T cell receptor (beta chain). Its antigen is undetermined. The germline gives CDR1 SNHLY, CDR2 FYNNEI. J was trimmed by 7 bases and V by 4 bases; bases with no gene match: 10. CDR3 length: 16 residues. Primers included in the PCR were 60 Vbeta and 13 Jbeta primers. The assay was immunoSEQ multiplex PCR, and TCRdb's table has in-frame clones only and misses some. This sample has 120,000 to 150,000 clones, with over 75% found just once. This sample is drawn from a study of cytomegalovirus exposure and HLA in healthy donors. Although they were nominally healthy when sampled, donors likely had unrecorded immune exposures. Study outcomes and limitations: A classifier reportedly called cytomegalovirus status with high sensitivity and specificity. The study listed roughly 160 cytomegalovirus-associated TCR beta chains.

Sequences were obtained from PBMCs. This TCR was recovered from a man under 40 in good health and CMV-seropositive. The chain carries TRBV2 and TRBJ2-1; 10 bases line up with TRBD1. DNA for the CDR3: TGTGCCAGCAGTGGCCACCGGGACAGGGGCCGGAATGAGCAGTTCTTC. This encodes CASSGHRDRGRNEQFF.